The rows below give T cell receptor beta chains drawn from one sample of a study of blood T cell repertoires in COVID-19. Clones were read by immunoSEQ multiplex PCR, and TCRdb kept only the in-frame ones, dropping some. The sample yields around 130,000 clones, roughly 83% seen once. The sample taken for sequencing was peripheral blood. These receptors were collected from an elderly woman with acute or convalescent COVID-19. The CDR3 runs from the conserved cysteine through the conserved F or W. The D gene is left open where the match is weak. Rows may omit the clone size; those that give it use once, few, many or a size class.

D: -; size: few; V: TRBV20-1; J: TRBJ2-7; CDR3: CSARDYYEQYF; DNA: TGCAGTGCTAGAGATTACTACGAGCAGTACTTC
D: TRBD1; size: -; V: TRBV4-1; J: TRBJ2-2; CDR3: CASSQAGQGRTGELFF; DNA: TGCGCCAGCAGCCAGGCGGGACAGGGTAGGACCGGGGAGCTGTTTTTT
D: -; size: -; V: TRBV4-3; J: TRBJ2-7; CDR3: CASSQGVAIPYEQYF; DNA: TGCGCCAGCAGCCAAGGGGTAGCGATCCCCTACGAGCAGTACTTC
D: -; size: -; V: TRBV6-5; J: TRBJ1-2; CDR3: CATRQTNYGYTF; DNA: TGTGCCACCCGCCAGACTAACTATGGCTACACCTTC
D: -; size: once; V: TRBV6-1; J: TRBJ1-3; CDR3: CASSVSFQPRSGNTIYF; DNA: TGTGCCAGCAGTGTTAGTTTTCAACCGCGCTCTGGAAACACCATATATTTT
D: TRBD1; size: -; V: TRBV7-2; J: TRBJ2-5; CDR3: CASSLGTGRGETQYF; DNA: TGTGCCAGCAGCTTAGGGACAGGAAGAGGCGAGACCCAGTACTTC
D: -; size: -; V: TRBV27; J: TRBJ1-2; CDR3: CASSPMMAGYGYTF; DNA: TGTGCCAGCAGTCCCATGATGGCGGGCTATGGCTACACCTTC
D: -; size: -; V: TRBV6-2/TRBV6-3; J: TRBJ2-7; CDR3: CASSYRRDTYEQYF; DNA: TGTGCCAGCAGTTACCGGCGGGATACCTACGAGCAGTACTTC
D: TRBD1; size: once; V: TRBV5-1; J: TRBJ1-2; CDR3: CASSRDSYGYTF; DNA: TGCGCCAGCAGCCGGGACAGCTATGGCTACACCTTC
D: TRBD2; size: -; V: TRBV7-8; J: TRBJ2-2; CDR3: CASSLVAGGTNTGELFF; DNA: TGTGCCAGCAGCTTAGTCGCGGGGGGGACGAACACCGGGGAGCTGTTTTTT
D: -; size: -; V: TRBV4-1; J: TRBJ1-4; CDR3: CASSHSGGEVEKLFF; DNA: TGCGCCAGCAGCCACTCCGGGGGGGAGGTTGAAAAACTGTTTTTT
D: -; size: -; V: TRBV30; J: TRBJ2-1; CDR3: CAWRTGLSSYNEQFF; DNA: TGTGCCTGGCGTACTGGACTGAGCTCCTACAATGAGCAGTTCTTC
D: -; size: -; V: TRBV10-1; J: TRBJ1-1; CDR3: CASSESWRRRVNTEAFF; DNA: TGCGCCAGCAGTGAGTCGTGGAGGAGGAGGGTGAACACTGAAGCTTTCTTT
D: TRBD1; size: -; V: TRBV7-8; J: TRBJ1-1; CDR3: CASSQRDRGTEAFF; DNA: TGTGCCAGCAGCCAACGGGACAGAGGTACTGAAGCTTTCTTT
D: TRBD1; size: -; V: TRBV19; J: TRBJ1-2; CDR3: CASSIGTGGIYGYTF; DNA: TGTGCCAGTAGTATAGGTACAGGGGGCATCTATGGCTACACCTTC
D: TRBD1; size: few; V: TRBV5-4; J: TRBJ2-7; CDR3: CASSLARTGNGEQYF; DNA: TGTGCCAGCAGCTTGGCAAGGACAGGGAATGGAGAGCAGTACTTC
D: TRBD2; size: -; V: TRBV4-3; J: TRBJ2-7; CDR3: CASSQVPPSGTTYEQYF; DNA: TGCGCCAGCAGCCAGGTACCCCCTAGCGGGACAACCTACGAGCAGTACTTC
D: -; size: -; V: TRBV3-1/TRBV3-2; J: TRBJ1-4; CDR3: CASSPFLGDGTGKLNEKLFF; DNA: TGTGCCAGCAGCCCTTTCCTCGGAGATGGTACCGGGAAGCTAAATGAAAAACTGTTTTTT
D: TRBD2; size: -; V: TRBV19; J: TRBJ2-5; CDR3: CASSARLAGGPGETQYF; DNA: TGTGCCAGTAGTGCTCGACTAGCGGGAGGGCCAGGGGAGACCCAGTACTTC
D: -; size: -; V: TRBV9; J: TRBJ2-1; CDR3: CASSVHAGNSYNEQFF; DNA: TGTGCCAGCAGCGTACACGCGGGCAACTCCTACAATGAGCAGTTCTTC
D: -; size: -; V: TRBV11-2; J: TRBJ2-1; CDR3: CASSLYGVNEQFF; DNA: TGTGCCAGCAGCTTATACGGAGTCAATGAGCAGTTCTTC
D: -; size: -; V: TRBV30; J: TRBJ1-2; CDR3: CAWRTDTLYGYTF; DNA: TGTGCCTGGAGAACGGACACCCTCTATGGCTACACCTTC
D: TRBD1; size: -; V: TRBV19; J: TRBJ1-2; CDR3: CASSRAGGNYGYTF; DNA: TGTGCCAGTAGTAGAGCAGGGGGTAATTATGGCTACACCTTC
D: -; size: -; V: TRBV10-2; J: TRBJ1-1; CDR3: CASSESGGVGTEAFF; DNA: TGCGCCAGCAGTGAGTCGGGGGGTGTAGGTACTGAAGCTTTCTTT
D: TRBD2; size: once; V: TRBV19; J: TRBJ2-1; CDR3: CASSRLAENEQFF; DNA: TGTGCCAGTAGTCGACTAGCGGAAAATGAGCAGTTCTTC
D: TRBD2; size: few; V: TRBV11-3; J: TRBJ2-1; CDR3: CASSLVGGVSYNEQFF; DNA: TGTGCCAGCAGCTTAGTGGGGGGGGTCTCCTACAATGAGCAGTTCTTC
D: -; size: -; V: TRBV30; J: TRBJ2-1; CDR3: CAWNVDWAEQFF; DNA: TGTGCCTGGAATGTAGATTGGGCTGAGCAGTTCTTC
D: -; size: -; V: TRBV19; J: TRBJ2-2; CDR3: CASSRGQGAGELFF; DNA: TGTGCCAGTAGTAGGGGACAAGGGGCCGGGGAGCTGTTTTTT
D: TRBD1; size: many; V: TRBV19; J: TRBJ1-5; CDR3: CASSQGASQPQHF; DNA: TGTGCCAGTAGTCAGGGGGCAAGCCAGCCCCAGCATTTT